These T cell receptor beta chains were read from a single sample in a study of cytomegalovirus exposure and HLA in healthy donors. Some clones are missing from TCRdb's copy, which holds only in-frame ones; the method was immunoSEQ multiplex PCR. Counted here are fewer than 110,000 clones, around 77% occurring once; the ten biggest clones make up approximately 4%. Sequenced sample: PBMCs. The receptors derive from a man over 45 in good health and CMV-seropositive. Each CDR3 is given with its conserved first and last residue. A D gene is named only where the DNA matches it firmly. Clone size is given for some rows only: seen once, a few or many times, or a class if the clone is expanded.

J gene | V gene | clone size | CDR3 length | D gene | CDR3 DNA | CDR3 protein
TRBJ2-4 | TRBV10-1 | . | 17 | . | TGCGCCAGCAGTGCCCCGGGGAACAGCCTAGCCAAAAACATTCAGTACTTC | CASSAPGNSLAKNIQYF
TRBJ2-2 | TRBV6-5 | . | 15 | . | TGTGCCAGCCGTCGGCTCGCCTCCTCGGGGGGGGAGCTGTTTTTT | CASRRLASSGGELFF
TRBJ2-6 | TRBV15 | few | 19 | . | TGTGCCACCAGCAGTTTATCCGGGAGCCGTCCCTCTGGGGCCAACGTCCTGACTTTC | CATSSLSGSRPSGANVLTF
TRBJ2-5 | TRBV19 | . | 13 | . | TGTGCCAGTAGTGATACGGGTGGGGAGACCCAGTACTTC | CASSDTGGETQYF
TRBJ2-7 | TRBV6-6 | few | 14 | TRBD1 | TGTGCCAGCAGTGACCGACAGGGGGGATACGAGCAGTACTTC | CASSDRQGGYEQYF
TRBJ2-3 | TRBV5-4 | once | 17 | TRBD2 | TGTGCCAGCAGCTTGGCGACTAGCGGATCTAGCACAGATACGCAGTATTTT | CASSLATSGSSTDTQYF
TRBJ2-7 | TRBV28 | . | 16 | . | TGTGCCAGCAGTTTTATGGCGGGGACAGCGTCCTACGAGCAGTACTTC | CASSFMAGTASYEQYF
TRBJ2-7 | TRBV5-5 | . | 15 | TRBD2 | TGTGCCAGCAGCTTGTCTGGGGCGGCGGGAGACGAGCAGTACTTC | CASSLSGAAGDEQYF
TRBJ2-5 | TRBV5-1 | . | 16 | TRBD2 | TGCGCCAGCAGCTCTCTACCCGGCGGGGGAACAGAGACCCAGTACTTC | CASSSLPGGGTETQYF
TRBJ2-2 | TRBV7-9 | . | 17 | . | TGTGCCAGCAGTAGCCCACGACTAGGGGCGAACACCGGGGAGCTGTTTTTT | CASSSPRLGANTGELFF
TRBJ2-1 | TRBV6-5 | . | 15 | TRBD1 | TGTGCCAGCAGTTACTCTGGGACAGGCTACAATGAGCAGTTCTTC | CASSYSGTGYNEQFF
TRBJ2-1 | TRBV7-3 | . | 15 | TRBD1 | TGTGCCAGCAGCTTGGACAGGGAAGCCTACAATGAGCAGTTCTTC | CASSLDREAYNEQFF
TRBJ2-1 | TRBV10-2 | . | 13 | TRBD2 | TGCGCCAGCAGTGAACTAGCGGGAGCTGAGCAGTTCTTC | CASSELAGAEQFF
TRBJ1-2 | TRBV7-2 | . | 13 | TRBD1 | TGTGCCAGCAGCTCCACGGGACAGGGATTTAGAACCTTC | CASSSTGQGFRTF
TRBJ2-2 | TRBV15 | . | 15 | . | TGTGCCACCAGCAGACAGATATCGAACACCGGGGAGCTGTTTTTT | CATSRQISNTGELFF
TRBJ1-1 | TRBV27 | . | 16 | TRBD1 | TGTGCCAGCAGTTTAATACAGGGGGCGCAGAACACTGAAGCTTTCTTT | CASSLIQGAQNTEAFF
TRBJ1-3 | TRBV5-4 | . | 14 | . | TGTGCCAGCAGCTCGGAGAGCTCTGGAAACACCATATATTTT | CASSSESSGNTIYF
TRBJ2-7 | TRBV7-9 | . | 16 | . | TGTGCCAGCAGCAACAAGACAGAGCCCCACTCCTACGAGCAGTACTTC | CASSNKTEPHSYEQYF
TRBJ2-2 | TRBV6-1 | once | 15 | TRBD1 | TGTGCCAGCATGGGACAGGGGGCCCACACCGGGGAGCTGTTTTTT | CASMGQGAHTGELFF
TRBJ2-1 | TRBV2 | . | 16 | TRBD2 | TGTGCCAGCAGTACGGGACTAGCGGGAGTTAGGAATGAGCAGTTCTTC | CASSTGLAGVRNEQFF
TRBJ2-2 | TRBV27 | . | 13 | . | TGTGCCAGCAGTTCTTACAGGGCCGGGGAGCTGTTTTTT | CASSSYRAGELFF
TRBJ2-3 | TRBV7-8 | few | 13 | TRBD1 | TGTGCCAGCAGCTGGGACCCGACAGGGACGCAGTATTTT | CASSWDPTGTQYF
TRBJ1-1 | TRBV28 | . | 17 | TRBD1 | TGTGCCAGCAGTTTATTGGGACAGGGGGGAAGGAAGGCTGAAGCTTTCTTT | CASSLLGQGGRKAEAFF